The T cell receptor beta chain under discussion was sequenced for a study of radiotherapy plus CTLA-4 blockade in lung cancer. Overall study context: Patients showed objective responses in 15% to 20% of cases and disease control in roughly 31%.

This clone has just one count. With 3 bases clipped from V and 2 bases from J, the junction kept 3 bases outside the gene matches. CDR3 length equals 16 residues. Germline CDR1 and CDR2: SGDLS and YYNGEE. TCRdb's copy holds only in-frame clones and misses some; the assay was immunoSEQ multiplex PCR. The data contain more than 40,000 clones, 73% of them singletons. The J gene is TRBJ2-2, the V gene TRBV9, with 11 positions matching TRBD2. Source: peripheral blood, taken from a patient treated with radiotherapy plus ipilimumab. This TCR was sampled from a human donor with non-small cell lung cancer who had a complete response to radiotherapy plus ipilimumab. The CDR3 sequence: CASSAGTSGNTGELFF. The CDR3 region has the DNA TGTGCCAGCAGCGCTGGGACTAGCGGAAACACCGGGGAGCTGTTTTTT.